This TCR beta chain was captured in a study of CD8 T cells in ankylosing spondylitis. CDR1 is MGHRA and CDR2 is YSYEKL in the germline V gene. This CDR3 is built from 17 residues. V dropped 0 bases and J dropped 0 bases, with 14 bases sitting between them. TCRdb re-called the 5' RACE reads with MiXCR, one entry per CDR3 protein. The sample holds about 150,000 distinct CDR3 sequences, 40% to 50% seen once. This clonotype was counted a few times. This chain joins TRBV4-1 and TRBJ1-1, with D unresolved. Sequenced sample: synovial fluid, either unsorted or a sorted T cell fraction (not recorded which). The sequence was obtained from a male donor with ankylosing spondylitis. The CDR3 here is CASSQDWASMMNTEAFF. The CDR3, as DNA: TGCGCCAGCAGCCAAGATTGGGCCAGTATGATGAACACTGAAGCTTTCTTT.